Listed here is a single T cell receptor (beta chain). Authors' data handling: Amplification from reference gene primers served as the basis for estimated nucleated cell counts. Using immunoSEQ multiplex PCR, the repertoire was profiled, and TCRdb retains in-frame clones only, with some absent. Clone size and V and J calls were adopted from that table, with D and trimming inferred from the DNA. In the table there are roughly 230,000 clones, around 88% of which are singletons. The data stem from a study of blood T cell repertoires in COVID-19. The germline V gene has CDR1 KGHSH and CDR2 LQKENI. This CDR3 comprises 14 residues. V shed 6 bases and J shed 9 bases, with 17 bases lying between them.

The chain uses TRBV18 and TRBJ2-2; D is undetermined. The receptor was isolated from a man in his forties or fifties with active or convalescent COVID-19. The sequencing sample was made of peripheral blood. CDR3 loop: CASSPSSGRRELFF. CDR3 DNA: TGTGCCAGCTCCCCCAGCTCAGGCCGAAGGGAGCTGTTTTTT.